The next 22 T cell receptor beta chains were all read from a single sample in a study of blood T cell repertoires in COVID-19. Libraries were prepared by immunoSEQ multiplex PCR; TCRdb keeps only in-frame clonotypes and omits some of them. Seen here are about 200,000 clones, over 60% observed once, and the top ten hold 4.5% to 7%. Sequenced material: peripheral blood. The source of these receptors is a woman aged 70-85 years with acute or convalescent COVID-19.

CDR3: CASSYSSDGRLAGYTF. In DNA, the CDR3 is TGTGCCAGCAGTTACTCTAGTGACGGGAGGTTAGCTGGCTACACCTTC. The chain joins TRBV6-5 to TRBJ1-2; no clear D gene. Germline CDR1 is MNHEY and CDR2 is SVGAGI. The CDR3 covers 16 residues. V lost 0 bases, J lost 7 bases, and 18 bases lay in between.

The V gene is TRBV30, the J gene TRBJ1-4, with D possibly TRBD1 on 5 matching bases. The V end was cut by 6 bases, the J end by 7 bases, with 9 bases between. Germline CDR1 is GTSNPN and CDR2 is SVGIG (reference sequence). The CDR3 runs 11 residues. The CDR3 here is CACRGGEKLFF. CDR3 bases: TGTGCCTGTCGGGGGGGTGAAAAACTGTTTTTT.

The chain uses TRBV30 and TRBJ2-7, with TRBD1 matching over 9 bases. The CDR3 is made up of 17 amino acids. Germline assignment: CDR1 GTSNPN and CDR2 SVGIG (reference sequence). J was trimmed by 2 bases and V by 0 bases; bases with no gene match: 11. The chain's CDR3 is CAWSVSSAGQGAYEQYF. The CDR3 DNA reads TGTGCCTGGAGTGTAAGTTCGGCGGGACAGGGAGCCTACGAGCAGTACTTC.

This clone came up once. The chain combines TRBV19 with TRBJ2-7; D is uncertain. The CDR3 covers 13 residues. Germline V lookup: CDR1 LNHDA, CDR2 SQIVND (reference sequence). V lost 4 bases to trimming and J lost 4 bases, with 11 bases between them. Here the CDR3 DNA reads TGTGCCAGTAGTACCCAGTTCAATTACGAGCAGTACTTC. As protein: CASSTQFNYEQYF.

The chain couples TRBV18 to TRBJ2-5; 7 bases match TRBD2. Trimming removed 6 bases from V and 2 bases from J; junction bases left unmatched: 3. The CDR3 runs to 13 residues. Germline V gene data show CDR1 as KGHSH and CDR2 as LQKENI. The CDR3 loop is CASSPGGQETQYF. Here the CDR3 DNA reads TGTGCCAGCTCTCCCGGGGGGCAAGAGACCCAGTACTTC. Supplemented by reference TRBV18 and TRBJ2-5, the full variable domain reads NAGVMQNPRHLVRRRGQEARLRCSPMKGHSHVYWYRQLPEEGLKFMVYLQKENIIDESGMPKERFSAEFPKEGPSILRIQQVVRGDSAAYFCASSPGGQETQYFGPGTRLLVL.

The CDR3 coding sequence is TGCGCCAGCAGCTCGGGACAACTGAACACTGAAGCTTTCTTT. As protein: CASSSGQLNTEAFF. The chain couples TRBV5-1 to TRBJ1-1; possibly TRBD1 for D (6 bases). From germline, CDR1 is SGHRS and CDR2 YFSETQ. V lost 3 bases, J lost 0 bases, and 9 bases lay in between. The CDR3 spans 14 residues.

This clone showed up just once. The J gene is TRBJ1-2, the V gene TRBV7-9; D perhaps matches TRBD1 (5 bases). Trimming cost V 0 bases and J 4 bases, with 12 bases left between them. CDR1 SEHNR and CDR2 FQNEAQ come from the germline V gene (reference sequence). The CDR3 contains 15 residues. For the CDR3, the DNA is TGTGCCAGCAGCTTAGCGCTGGGGGGGGGCTATGGCTACACCTTC. Protein product: CASSLALGGGYGYTF.

The chain uses TRBV5-1 and TRBJ2-3; 11 bases match TRBD2. Trimming cost V 0 bases and J 2 bases; bases outside gene matches: 5. The CDR3 consists of 17 residues. Germline values: CDR1 SGHRS, CDR2 YFSETQ. CDR3 sequence: CASSLGGTSGYTDTQYF. The CDR3 nucleotides read TGCGCCAGCAGCTTGGGGGGGACTAGCGGATACACAGATACGCAGTATTTT.

The chain employs TRBV29-1 and TRBJ1-2; TRBD1 agrees at 7 bases. The trim removed 8 bases at V and 8 bases at J, leaving 8 bases unmatched. Germline lookup yields CDR1 SQVTM and CDR2 ANQGSEA. CDR3 length: 11 residues. The CDR3 reads CSTRTGVGYTF. The CDR3 nucleotides read TGCAGCACCCGAACAGGGGTCGGCTACACCTTC.

The chain recombines TRBV24-1 with TRBJ2-7; 8 bases line up with TRBD1. Trimming at V came to 2 bases and at J to 2 bases, leaving 7 bases not matched to a gene. The CDR3 sequence is 16 residues long. Germline-derived CDR1 and CDR2 are KGHDR and SFDVKD. DNA for the CDR3: TGTGCCACCAGTGATTCCGGTGGGACAGGCCCCTACGAGCAGTACTTC. Protein: CATSDSGGTGPYEQYF.

This clone was seen a few times. This rearrangement joins TRBV18 to TRBJ1-4, with 8 bases aligning to TRBD1. The CDR3 consists of 15 residues. Germline-derived CDR1 and CDR2 are KGHSH and LQKENI. The ends lost 3 bases at V and 8 bases at J; junction bases unmatched: 8. The DNA for the CDR3 is TGTGCCAGCTCACCTGCACAGGGGGTAGAGGAAAAACTGTTTTTT. Translation gives CASSPAQGVEEKLFF.

The gene calls are TRBV4-1 and TRBJ2-1; tentatively, D is TRBD2 (5 bases). Trimming cost V 8 bases and J 6 bases, with 11 bases left between them. The CDR3 extends over 12 amino acids. The germline gives CDR1 MGHRA, CDR2 YSYEKL. For the CDR3, the DNA is TGCGCCAGCGGGAGCTGGGGCAATGAGCAGTTCTTC. Its protein is CASGSWGNEQFF.

This clone showed up just a few times. This rearrangement joins TRBV5-8 to TRBJ1-1, with unresolved D. The germline V gene has CDR1 SGHTS and CDR2 YDEGEE. The CDR3 has 13 amino acids. V was trimmed by 0 bases and J by 11 bases, leaving 14 bases between them. The CDR3 sequence: CASSLGVIRGAFF. In DNA form, the CDR3 reads TGTGCCAGCAGCTTGGGAGTTATACGAGGGGCTTTCTTT.

This chain uses TRBV2 with TRBJ1-1; D ambiguous. V was clipped by 4 bases and J by 2 bases, with 17 bases between them. The CDR3 consists of 16 residues. The germline gives CDR1 SNHLY, CDR2 FYNNEI. The CDR3: CASSAPGLPFNTEAFF. The CDR3 coding sequence is TGTGCCAGCAGTGCACCAGGATTACCTTTCAACACTGAAGCTTTCTTT.

In its sample, this clone was seen once. The chain has TRBV18 and TRBJ1-4; 7 positions agree with TRBD1. Germline V gene sequence: CDR1 KGHSH, CDR2 LQKENI. This CDR3 spans 15 amino acids. With V trimmed by 6 bases and J by 6 bases, 10 bases remained unmatched. The CDR3 sequence is CASSPPGQSHEKLFF. The CDR3 DNA follows: TGTGCCAGCTCGCCTCCGGGACAGTCTCATGAAAAACTGTTTTTT.

V is TRBV28 and J is TRBJ2-3, with 12 nucleotides matching TRBD2. The V gene end was trimmed by 5 bases and the J gene end by 5 bases; junction bases not matched to a gene: 8. The length of the CDR3 is 16 residues. Looked up from germline, CDR1 is MDHEN and CDR2 is SYDVKM. CDR3 sequence reads: CASSGSSGRAGDTQYF. The CDR3 nucleotides read TGTGCCAGCAGTGGGTCTAGCGGGAGGGCCGGAGATACGCAGTATTTT. Together with reference TRBV28 and TRBJ2-3, the CDR3 gives the full variable domain: DVKVTQSSRYLVKRTGEKVFLECVQDMDHENMFWYRQDPGLGLRLIYFSYDVKMKEKGDIPEGYSVSREKKERFSLILESASTNQTSMYLCASSGSSGRAGDTQYFGPGTRLTVL.

This CDR3 is CASSLWSGVNSPLHF. CDR3 sequence (DNA): TGTGCCAGCAGCTTATGGTCCGGGGTTAATTCACCCCTCCACTTT. The chain uses TRBV7-2 and TRBJ1-6; D gene unclear. The CDR3 has 15 amino acids. Germline CDR1 SGHTA, CDR2 FQGNSA. Trimming removed 2 bases at V and 6 bases at J, with 11 bases between.

This clone was picked up one time. The chain links TRBV11-1 to TRBJ1-1, with 8 bases identical to TRBD1. J gave up 4 bases and V 3 bases, and 4 bases lay outside the gene matches. This CDR3 contains 14 residues. Germline V CDR1 and CDR2: SGHAT, FQDESV (reference sequence). CDR3 loop: CASSLAQGGTEAFF. CDR3 in DNA: TGTGCCAGCAGCTTGGCACAGGGGGGCACTGAAGCTTTCTTT.

This chain joins TRBV19 and TRBJ2-1, with 7 nucleotides matching TRBD2. V shed 5 bases and J 6 bases; nucleotides not matched to a gene: 16. Germline loops: CDR1 LNHDA, CDR2 SQIVND (reference sequence). The CDR3 extends over 17 amino acids. CDR3 sequence (DNA): TGTGCCAGTAGTCTTACCGGGGCAGCGGGAAGGATCAATGAGCAGTTCTTC. Protein: CASSLTGAAGRINEQFF.

This clone appeared many times. This chain uses TRBV30 with TRBJ1-1; perhaps TRBD1 as D (5 bases). The CDR3 totals 17 residues. CDR1 is GTSNPN, CDR2 SVGIG, per germline (reference sequence). Trimming removed 1 base from V and 0 bases from J, with 18 bases in between. CDR3 sequence (DNA): TGTGCCTGGAGTGGGAATCGGACACCCCCCATGAACACTGAAGCTTTCTTT. Its translation is CAWSGNRTPPMNTEAFF.

This chain links TRBV27 with TRBJ1-2, with D possibly TRBD1 on 5 matching bases. Trimming shortened V by 3 bases and J by 2 bases, and 10 bases separated the two germline ends. The germline gives CDR1 MNHEY, CDR2 SMNVEV (reference sequence). This CDR3 spans 14 amino acids. CDR3 in amino acids: CASSFGQGNYGYTF. The DNA of the CDR3 is TGTGCCAGCAGTTTCGGTCAGGGAAACTATGGCTACACCTTC.

J is TRBJ2-7 and V is TRBV9; 8 bases agree with TRBD2. CDR1 and CDR2 (germline): SGDLS, YYNGEE. V lost 4 bases, J lost 5 bases, and 5 bases stayed unmatched. The CDR3 loop spans 13 amino acids. The CDR3 nucleotides read TGTGCCAGCAGCAATTCGGGAGGGGACGAGCAGTACTTC. Its protein product is CASSNSGGDEQYF.